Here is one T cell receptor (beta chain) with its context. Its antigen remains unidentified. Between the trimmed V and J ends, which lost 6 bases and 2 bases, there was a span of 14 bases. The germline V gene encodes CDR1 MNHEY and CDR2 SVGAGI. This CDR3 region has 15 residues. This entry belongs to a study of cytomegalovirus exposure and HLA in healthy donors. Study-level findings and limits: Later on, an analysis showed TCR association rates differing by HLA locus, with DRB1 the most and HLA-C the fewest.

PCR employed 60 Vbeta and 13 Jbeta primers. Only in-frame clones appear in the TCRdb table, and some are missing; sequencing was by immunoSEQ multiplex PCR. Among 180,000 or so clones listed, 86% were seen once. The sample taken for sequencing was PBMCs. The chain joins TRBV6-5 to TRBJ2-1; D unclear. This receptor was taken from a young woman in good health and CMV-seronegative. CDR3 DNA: TGTGCCAGCAGGAGGCGCCCCGTCGCCTACAATGAGCAGTTCTTC. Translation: CASRRRPVAYNEQFF.